The present TCR beta chain was sequenced within a study of long-term antiretroviral therapy in people with HIV. A word on this clone: Its antigen is not known.

Whole-study results and caveats: Participants lacked recorded data on ART adherence, viral resistance or therapy changes. Clones showing expansion before ART dominated the repertoire at all time points. HIV repertoires spanned narrower CDR3 length ranges than controls.

This was the immunoSEQ v3.0 assay at survey level. The assay was immunoSEQ multiplex PCR, and TCRdb's table has in-frame clones only and misses some. The sample lists 20,000 to 25,000 clones; 70% to 80% were seen once. The CDR3 is 15 amino acids. The V end was cut by 0 bases, the J end by 3 bases, with 11 bases between. Germline lookup yields CDR1 LGHNA and CDR2 YSLEER. V usage is TRBV4-3 and J usage is TRBJ1-1; no definite D call. The origin of this receptor is a woman aged 40 to 50 with HIV. The source material was unsorted PBMCs, sampled 4.1 years after starting antiretroviral therapy. The CDR3 DNA follows: TGCGCCAGCAGCCAAGATGGGGTCGGTGACACTGAAGCTTTCTTT. Its protein product is CASSQDGVGDTEAFF.